The rows below give T cell receptor beta chains drawn from one sample of a study of tumor-infiltrating lymphocytes in localized non-small cell lung cancer. Profiled with immunoSEQ multiplex PCR; TCRdb holds only in-frame clones, not every one. The sample has some 8,000 clones, almost 80% seen once. The sample was uninvolved lung tissue not adjacent to the tumor. Every receptor here comes from a human donor with non-small cell lung cancer. Each CDR3 is given with its conserved first and last residue. A D gene is named only where the DNA matches it firmly. Some rows have no size entry. The others give once, few or many, or a class for an expanded clone.

J gene	D gene	V gene	clone size	CDR3 protein	CDR3 DNA
TRBJ1-2	.	TRBV19	.	CASKGEGTNYGYTF	TGTGCCAGTAAGGGGGAAGGAACTAACTATGGCTACACCTTC
TRBJ2-3	.	TRBV7-2	once	CASSLRPRTDTQYF	TGTGCCAGCAGCTTAAGGCCTCGCACAGATACGCAGTATTTT
TRBJ1-2	.	TRBV18	.	CASSPRQEGANYGYTF	TGTGCCAGCTCACCCCGACAGGAGGGAGCTAACTATGGCTACACCTTC
TRBJ1-6	.	TRBV9	.	CASSGSGSSPLHF	TGTGCCAGCAGCGGGTCCGGGAGCTCACCCCTCCACTTT
TRBJ2-7	.	TRBV7-9	few	CASSSSGRGDYEQYF	TGTGCCAGCAGCTCGTCGGGTCGTGGGGACTACGAGCAGTACTTC
TRBJ2-2	TRBD2	TRBV10-3	few	CAISDGGGTGELFF	TGTGCCATCAGTGACGGGGGAGGGACCGGGGAGCTGTTTTTT
TRBJ2-7	.	TRBV27	.	CASSLQGMRGFDEQYF	TGTGCCAGCAGTTTACAGGGCATGAGGGGGTTCGACGAGCAGTACTTC
TRBJ2-1	.	TRBV27	once	CASSLSSGISYNEQFF	TGTGCCAGCAGTTTATCGTCAGGGATCTCCTACAATGAGCAGTTCTTC
TRBJ1-1	.	TRBV5-1	.	CASTLQGEDTEAFF	TGCGCCAGCACTCTACAGGGTGAGGACACTGAAGCTTTCTTT
TRBJ2-1	.	TRBV14	.	CASSQNTPSYNEQFF	TGTGCCAGCAGCCAAAACACTCCTTCCTACAATGAGCAGTTCTTC
TRBJ2-1	.	TRBV7-2	few	CASGSGPYNEQFF	TGTGCCAGCGGGTCAGGTCCCTACAATGAGCAGTTCTTC
TRBJ1-2	TRBD1	TRBV19	.	CASSIRGTGYYGYTF	TGTGCCAGTAGTATTCGTGGGACAGGGTACTATGGCTACACCTTC
TRBJ1-2	.	TRBV7-9	.	CASSPRTYSYGYTF	TGTGCCAGCAGCCCCCGGACCTACTCCTATGGCTACACCTTC
TRBJ2-2	.	TRBV5-4	.	CASSLRGKGYTGELFF	TGTGCCAGCAGCCTCCGGGGCAAGGGATACACCGGGGAGCTGTTTTTT
TRBJ2-6	.	TRBV19	once	CASSIGGSGANVLTF	TGTGCCAGTAGTATAGGAGGATCTGGGGCCAACGTCCTGACTTTC
TRBJ1-1	.	TRBV7-9	.	CASSPSPGWGSDTEAFF	TGTGCCAGCAGCCCCTCCCCCGGGTGGGGGTCGGACACTGAAGCTTTCTTT
TRBJ1-3	.	TRBV19	.	CASSKTVSGNTIYF	TGTGCCAGTAGTAAGACAGTCTCTGGAAACACCATATATTTT
TRBJ1-2	.	TRBV2	.	CASSPGGGYGYTF	TGTGCCAGCAGCCCCGGGGGAGGCTATGGCTACACCTTC
TRBJ2-1	.	TRBV9	few	CASSVGYNEQFF	TGTGCCAGCAGCGTAGGGTACAATGAGCAGTTCTTC
TRBJ1-6	.	TRBV7-9	.	CASSLNPENSPLHF	TGTGCCAGCAGCTTAAACCCGGAAAATTCACCCCTCCACTTT
TRBJ1-2	.	TRBV2	.	CASRDFRDPYGYTF	TGTGCCAGCAGAGACTTCAGGGATCCCTATGGCTACACCTTC
TRBJ2-7	.	TRBV7-2	few	CASTPGAGAAYEQYF	TGTGCCAGCACCCCGGGCGCTGGAGCCGCCTACGAGCAGTACTTC
TRBJ2-7	TRBD2	TRBV6-1	.	CASNQREAYEQYF	TGTGCCAGCAACCAGCGGGAGGCCTACGAGCAGTACTTC
TRBJ1-4	.	TRBV28	.	CASSFGEGRGKLFF	TGTGCCAGCAGTTTCGGAGAGGGCAGGGGAAAACTGTTTTTT
TRBJ1-1	.	TRBV30	.	CAWSSLTGGIDTEAFF	TGTGCCTGGAGCTCTCTGACAGGCGGCATCGACACTGAAGCTTTCTTT
TRBJ2-7	.	TRBV6-1	.	CASTPLSYEQYF	TGTGCCAGCACCCCTCTGAGCTACGAGCAGTACTTC
TRBJ2-1	TRBD2	TRBV5-8	.	CASSGTGTSGRNEQFF	TGTGCCAGCAGCGGGACCGGGACTAGCGGGAGGAATGAGCAGTTCTTC
TRBJ1-2	.	TRBV10-3	.	CAISEGWYRLF	TGTGCCATCAGTGAAGGGTGGTACAGGTTGTTC
TRBJ2-2	.	TRBV10-3	.	CAISESKGDTGELFF	TGTGCCATCAGTGAGTCAAAGGGTGACACCGGGGAGCTGTTTTTT
TRBJ1-1	.	TRBV2	few	CASGKRLGTEAFF	TGTGCCAGCGGCAAAAGGTTGGGCACTGAAGCTTTCTTT
TRBJ1-1	.	TRBV5-1	few	CASSSGGGEGVTEAFF	TGCGCCAGCAGCTCGGGGGGGGGTGAAGGGGTCACTGAAGCTTTCTTT
TRBJ1-6	TRBD1	TRBV5-1	.	CASSSGQGTSPLHF	TGCGCCAGCAGCTCGGGACAGGGAACTTCACCCCTCCACTTT
TRBJ1-5	.	TRBV9	.	CASSVYDGLNQPQHF	TGTGCCAGCAGCGTATACGACGGTCTCAATCAGCCCCAGCATTTT
TRBJ2-7	TRBD2	TRBV6-1	once	CASITSTSATYEQYF	TGTGCCAGCATTACATCGACTAGCGCGACCTACGAGCAGTACTTC
TRBJ1-1	.	TRBV7-9	once	CASRPLTEAFF	TGTGCCAGCAGACCCCTCACTGAAGCTTTCTTT
TRBJ2-2	.	TRBV2	.	CASSGGAGELFF	TGTGCCAGCAGTGGGGGGGCCGGGGAGCTGTTTTTT
TRBJ1-4	.	TRBV27	few	CASSGGRNNEKLFF	TGTGCCAGCAGCGGAGGGAGGAATAATGAAAAACTGTTTTTT
TRBJ2-7	.	TRBV5-1	few	CASSSEGSRGEQYF	TGCGCCAGCAGCTCGGAAGGGTCGCGTGGCGAGCAGTACTTC
TRBJ2-7	.	TRBV6-5	few	CASSYGGVISYEQYF	TGTGCCAGCAGTTACGGCGGGGTAATCTCCTACGAGCAGTACTTC
TRBJ2-7	.	TRBV6-5	.	CASSPSWDIYEQYF	TGTGCCAGCAGCCCCTCCTGGGACATCTACGAGCAGTACTTC
TRBJ2-2	.	TRBV5-1	.	CASSLVGDQTGELFF	TGCGCCAGCAGCTTGGTGGGGGACCAAACCGGGGAGCTGTTTTTT
TRBJ2-3	TRBD2	TRBV27	.	CASSPSRTSGSGTQYF	TGTGCCAGCAGCCCGTCAAGGACTAGCGGGAGCGGGACGCAGTATTTT
TRBJ2-3	TRBD1	TRBV7-7	.	CASSKNRGDTQYF	TGTGCCAGCAGCAAAAACAGGGGAGATACGCAGTATTTT
TRBJ2-7	TRBD2	TRBV27	.	CASSPARAGGFHEQYF	TGTGCCAGCAGTCCCGCGCGAGCGGGAGGGTTTCACGAGCAGTACTTC
TRBJ1-2	.	TRBV6-5	.	CASSPNLGYGYTF	TGTGCCAGCAGCCCCAATCTAGGTTATGGCTACACCTTC
TRBJ2-7	.	TRBV27	few	CASSLWASPSYEQYF	TGTGCCAGCAGTTTATGGGCTTCACCCTCTTACGAGCAGTACTTC
TRBJ1-1	.	TRBV19	.	CASSLSWGSTEAFF	TGTGCCAGTAGTCTCTCCTGGGGGAGCACTGAAGCTTTCTTT
TRBJ1-1	.	TRBV5-6	few	CASSLGSTEAFF	TGTGCCAGCAGCTTGGGTAGCACTGAAGCTTTCTTT